Below, 19 T cell receptor beta chains from the same sample are listed, as sequenced in a study of blood T cell repertoires in COVID-19. Clones were read by immunoSEQ multiplex PCR, and TCRdb kept only the in-frame ones, dropping some. The sample consists of about 350,000 clones, 90% to 95% of them appearing once. The sample consisted of peripheral blood. All receptors derive from a woman aged 18-29 years who had recovered from COVID-19.

The V call is TRBV5-5, the J call TRBJ2-3, with D perhaps matching TRBD2 (5 bases). The CDR3 length is 15 residues. Germline CDR1 and CDR2: SGHKS and YYEKEE (reference sequence). The ends were cut back, 5 bases at V and 0 bases at J, with 13 bases in the middle. The CDR3 region is CASREGAPSTDTQYF. In DNA form, the CDR3 reads TGTGCCAGCAGAGAGGGAGCACCGAGCACAGATACGCAGTATTTT.

This chain uses TRBV4-3 with TRBJ2-2; weak D call: TRBD2 (6 bases). The V gene lost 1 base and the J gene lost 4 bases, with 10 bases spanning the gap. Germline CDR1 is LGHNA and CDR2 is YSLEER. The CDR3 extends over 15 amino acids. DNA of the CDR3: TGCGCCAGCAGCCAAGGTTGGCGGGGCACCGGGGAGCTGTTTTTT. It yields the protein CASSQGWRGTGELFF.

Only one count was recorded for this clone. This chain joins TRBV6-1 and TRBJ2-7, with a tentative D call TRBD2 (7 bases). The CDR3 runs to 14 residues. V was cut by 2 bases and J by 5 bases, with 13 bases left in between. Per germline, CDR1 MNHNS and CDR2 SASEGT. The DNA for the CDR3 is TGTGCCAGCAGTGAACGGGGGGCGGCCAACGAGCAGTACGTC. This codes for CASSERGAANEQYV.

This chain connects TRBV3-1 (or the pseudogene TRBV3-2) to TRBJ1-5; D is ambiguous. The CDR3 is 15 residues long. Trimming left V 1 base short and J 5 bases short, with 12 bases between. Germline V gene lookup returns CDR1 LGHDT and CDR2 YNNKEL (reference sequence). CDR3 residues: CASSQGTKEDQPQHF. DNA of the CDR3: TGTGCCAGCAGCCAAGGGACCAAGGAGGATCAGCCCCAGCATTTT.

The V gene is TRBV9, the J gene TRBJ2-1; 11 bases agree with TRBD2. J lost 4 bases, V lost 4 bases, and 10 bases had no gene match. The germline CDR1 and CDR2 sequences are SGDLS and YYNGEE. This CDR3 contains 17 residues. The CDR3 loop reads CASSPLAGGPQYNEQFF. CDR3 DNA sequence: TGTGCCAGCAGCCCGTTAGCGGGAGGGCCTCAGTACAATGAGCAGTTCTTC.

This clone was found a few times. CDR3 DNA sequence: TGTGCCAGCAGTGAGGTAGCGGGAGACCCCTACGAGCAGTACGTC. This gives the protein CASSEVAGDPYEQYV. The V call is TRBV6-1, the J call TRBJ2-7, with 9 bases matching TRBD2. The CDR3 loop spans 15 amino acids. The germline V gene has CDR1 MNHNS and CDR2 SASEGT. V shed 3 bases and J 2 bases; nucleotides not matched to a gene: 5.

CDR3 nucleotides: TGTGCCAGCTCACCACCTAGCGGAAGCGGGAGAGAGACCCAGTACTTC. This encodes CASSPPSGSGRETQYF. The chain carries TRBV18 and TRBJ2-5; 8 bases align to TRBD2. V trimming: 0 bases; J trimming: 4 bases; junction bases outside the gene matches: 7. The CDR3 is 16 residues long. The germline V gene has CDR1 KGHSH and CDR2 LQKENI.

This clone was seen once. The rearrangement joins TRBV7-9 to TRBJ1-6, with 10 bases matching TRBD1. This CDR3 spans 16 amino acids. Unmatched junction bases numbered 11, after V lost 5 bases and J lost 10 bases. From germline, CDR1 is SEHNR and CDR2 FQNEAQ (reference sequence). CDR3 in amino acids: CASSHGTGAGRSPLHF. The DNA of the CDR3 is TGTGCCAGCAGCCACGGGACAGGGGCGGGTCGATCACCCCTCCACTTT.

The genes are TRBV27 and TRBJ2-5; TRBD1 is a possible D gene (6 bases). The length of the CDR3 is 15 residues. Trimming pared 5 bases from V and 4 bases from J, leaving 17 bases between. Germline CDR1 reads MNHEY; CDR2 reads SMNVEV (reference sequence). CDR3 residues: CASSPGTRRGETQYF. CDR3 sequence (DNA): TGTGCCAGCAGTCCCGGGACAAGGAGAGGAGAGACCCAGTACTTC.

The rearrangement joins TRBV5-1 to TRBJ1-1; 7 nucleotides align to TRBD1. V shed 4 bases, J shed 5 bases, and the junction held 8 bases outside the gene matches. The CDR3 runs to 14 residues. Germline-derived CDR1 and CDR2 are SGHRS and YFSETQ. The CDR3, as DNA: TGCGCCAGCAGCGCGAACAGGGGTGGAACTGAAGCTTTCTTT. It yields the protein CASSANRGGTEAFF. Drawing the rest from reference TRBV5-1 and TRBJ1-1, the complete variable domain is KAGVTQTPRYLIKTRGQQVTLSCSPISGHRSVSWYQQTPGQGLQFLFEYFSETQRNKGNFPGRFSGRQFSNSRSEMNVSTLELGDSALYLCASSANRGGTEAFFGQGTRLTVV.

The V call is TRBV4-3, the J call TRBJ2-5, with TRBD1 matching over 8 bases. The germline gives CDR1 LGHNA, CDR2 YSLEER. The length of the CDR3 is 15 residues. The V segment lost 3 bases and the J segment 4 bases; nucleotides outside the gene matches: 7. The CDR3 loop is CASSQAPGQGETQYF. CDR3 coding DNA: TGCGCCAGCAGCCAGGCCCCTGGACAGGGAGAGACCCAGTACTTC.

The chain couples TRBV29-1 to TRBJ1-2; D gene ambiguous. Per the germline V gene, CDR1 is SQVTM and CDR2 is ANQGSEA. The CDR3 has 12 residues. Trimming removed 4 bases from V and 6 bases from J, with 12 bases in between. The CDR3 DNA sequence: TGCAGCGTTGTGGCCACAGCTCATGGCTACACCTTC. Protein: CSVVATAHGYTF.

Only one count was recorded for this clone. This chain links TRBV4-3 with TRBJ1-2; tentative D call: TRBD1 (5 bases). Trimming removed 1 base from V and 2 bases from J, with 26 bases in between. This CDR3 is 20 amino acids long. Per the germline V gene, CDR1 is LGHNA and CDR2 is YSLEER. CDR3 loop: CASSQARRGLARIGNYGYTF. The CDR3 DNA follows: TGCGCCAGCAGCCAAGCAAGGAGGGGACTGGCTCGAATTGGGAACTATGGCTACACCTTC.

This chain connects TRBV6-6 to TRBJ1-6, with D tentatively TRBD1 (5 bases). CDR3 length: 15 amino acids. With 2 bases removed from V and 9 bases from J, the gap between germline ends came to 14 bases. Per the germline V gene, CDR1 is MNHNY and CDR2 is SVGAGI (reference sequence). In DNA form, the CDR3 reads TGTGCCAGCAGTTACGGGGGGACCCCCGGTTCACCCCTCCACTTT. Translation gives CASSYGGTPGSPLHF.

The chain carries TRBV21-1 and TRBJ1-3; TRBD1 reflects the table's D call only, with no check against the DNA. TRBV21-1 represents a pseudogene. The CDR3 totals 17 residues. The CDR3 loop reads CASSKVWGGRPGNTIYF. The CDR3 nucleotides are TGTGCCAGCAGCAAGGTTTGGGGCGGACGTCCCGGAAACACCATATATTTT.

The J gene is TRBJ2-2, the V gene TRBV7-9; D may be TRBD2 (6 bases). Germline V CDR1 and CDR2: SEHNR, FQNEAQ (reference sequence). The length of the CDR3 is 18 residues. Trimming took off 6 bases at V and 1 base at J, with 21 bases between the two ends. The CDR3 DNA reads TGTGCCAGCAGGTCCCCCCCCCGGGAGCGGTTGAACACCGGGGAGCTGTTTTTT. It specifies CASRSPPRERLNTGELFF.

This sequence joins TRBV18 and TRBJ2-7; a possible D gene is TRBD2 (7 bases). The CDR3 runs to 15 residues. In germline, CDR1 is KGHSH, CDR2 LQKENI. V dropped 2 bases and J dropped 5 bases, with 16 bases sitting between them. CDR3 nucleotides: TGTGCCAGCTCACCATGGGGAGGGGGTCTCCACGAGCAGTACGTC. Amino acids: CASSPWGGGLHEQYV.

The chain combines TRBV19 with TRBJ1-5; 7 bases fit TRBD1. Germline V gives CDR1 LNHDA, CDR2 SQIVND (reference sequence). J lost 6 bases, V lost 6 bases, and 11 bases had no gene match. The CDR3 length is 15 residues. CDR3 loop: CASRGDGQESQPQHF. The DNA for the CDR3 is TGTGCCAGTAGGGGAGACGGACAGGAGAGTCAGCCCCAGCATTTT.

The gene calls are TRBV2 and TRBJ1-5; TRBD1 might be the D (6 bases). Looked up from germline, CDR1 is SNHLY and CDR2 is FYNNEI. Trimming pared 8 bases from V and 5 bases from J, leaving 16 bases between. The CDR3 runs 14 residues. The CDR3 coding sequence is TGTGCCAGCTCCCAGGGGTTCCCGGATCAGCCCCAGCATTTT. This translates into CASSQGFPDQPQHF.